Presented here are 8 T cell receptor beta chains from one specimen sequenced in a study of neurological immune-mediated disorders. TCRdb itself ran the 5' RACE reads through MiXCR, one entry per CDR3 protein. The sample shows about 39,000 distinct CDR3 sequences, about 7% of them seen only once. Sequenced sample: CD4+ T cells from blood. These receptors came from a man aged 50-59 years in good health.

This chain connects TRBV19 to TRBJ2-3, with TRBD2 matching over 13 bases. This CDR3 has 20 amino acids. Per germline, CDR1 LNHDA and CDR2 SQIVND (reference sequence). Trimming removed 8 bases from V and 1 base from J; junction bases left unmatched: 18. The DNA for the CDR3 is TGTGCCAGTGGGGCGAGGTTGGGCGGACTAGCGGGAGTGCGCACAGATACGCAGTATTTT. As protein: CASGARLGGLAGVRTDTQYF. The full variable domain, rest sourced from reference TRBV19 and TRBJ2-3, is DGGITQSPKYLFRKEGQNVTLSCEQNLNHDAMYWYRQDPGQGLRLIYYSQIVNDFQKGDIAEGYSVSREKKESFPLTVTSAQKNPTAFYLCASGARLGGLAGVRTDTQYFGPGTRLTVL.

In this sample, this clonotype turned up many times. The V call is TRBV12-3 or TRBV12-4, the J call TRBJ1-1; a possible D gene is TRBD1 (5 bases). The CDR3 consists of 14 residues. V was clipped by 5 bases and J by 4 bases, with 14 bases between them. The CDR3 is CASSPLSGSTEAFF. DNA of the CDR3: TGTGCCAGCAGTCCCCTCTCAGGGAGCACTGAAGCTTTCTTT.

This clonotype appeared many times. J is TRBJ2-1 and V is TRBV20-1; the D call may be TRBD1 or TRBD2 (5 bases each). The CDR3 contains 14 residues. Germline V gene data show CDR1 as DFQATT and CDR2 as SNEGSKA (reference sequence). The V end was cut by 2 bases, the J end by 5 bases, with 13 bases between. DNA for the CDR3: TGCAGTGCTAGACCGCCGGGACGAAACAATGAGCAGTTCTTC. Translating it yields CSARPPGRNNEQFF.

This clonotype was picked up many times. The rearrangement links TRBV5-1 to TRBJ2-7; 11 bases match TRBD1. Germline V lookup: CDR1 SGHRS, CDR2 YFSETQ. CDR3 length: 14 residues. With V trimmed by 3 bases and J by 4 bases, 3 bases remained unmatched. CDR3 sequence: CASSWTGGGYEQYF. In nucleotides, the CDR3 is TGCGCCAGCAGCTGGACAGGGGGCGGATACGAGCAGTACTTC.

This clonotype was counted ten times or more. The chain couples TRBV10-3 to TRBJ1-2; 7 bases align to TRBD1. The V gene end was trimmed by 0 bases and the J gene end by 8 bases; junction bases not matched to a gene: 6. The CDR3 is made up of 14 amino acids. The germline V gene has CDR1 ENHRY and CDR2 SYGVKD. The chain's CDR3 is CAISESSTGTGYTF. The CDR3 DNA reads as TGTGCCATCAGTGAGTCGTCGACAGGGACCGGCTACACCTTC.

J is TRBJ2-3 and V is TRBV7-9; 10 bases map to TRBD2. Germline CDR1 reads SEHNR; CDR2 reads FQNEAQ (reference sequence). Trimming cost V 1 base and J 4 bases; bases outside gene matches: 5. This CDR3 is 16 amino acids long. In nucleotides, the CDR3 is TGTGCCAGCAGCTTAGGTTCTAGCGGGAGTTCAGATACGCAGTATTTT. Translating gives CASSLGSSGSSDTQYF.

This clonotype was recorded many times. J is TRBJ2-1 and V is TRBV5-1; 7 bases line up with TRBD2. Per germline, CDR1 SGHRS and CDR2 YFSETQ. This CDR3 spans 19 amino acids. Unmatched junction bases numbered 12, after V lost 0 bases and J lost 0 bases. The CDR3: CASSLETSALKSSYNEQFF. The CDR3, as DNA: TGCGCCAGCAGCTTGGAAACTAGCGCACTAAAGAGCTCCTACAATGAGCAGTTCTTC.

Many counts were recorded for this clonotype. The J gene is TRBJ2-1, the V gene TRBV4-2; no reliable D call. The CDR3 covers 13 residues. Trimming shortened V by 2 bases and J by 10 bases, and 12 bases separated the two germline ends. Germline assignment: CDR1 LGHNA and CDR2 YNFKEQ. This chain's CDR3 is CASSQQPETEQFF. The CDR3 DNA is TGTGCCAGCAGCCAACAGCCGGAAACAGAGCAGTTCTTC.